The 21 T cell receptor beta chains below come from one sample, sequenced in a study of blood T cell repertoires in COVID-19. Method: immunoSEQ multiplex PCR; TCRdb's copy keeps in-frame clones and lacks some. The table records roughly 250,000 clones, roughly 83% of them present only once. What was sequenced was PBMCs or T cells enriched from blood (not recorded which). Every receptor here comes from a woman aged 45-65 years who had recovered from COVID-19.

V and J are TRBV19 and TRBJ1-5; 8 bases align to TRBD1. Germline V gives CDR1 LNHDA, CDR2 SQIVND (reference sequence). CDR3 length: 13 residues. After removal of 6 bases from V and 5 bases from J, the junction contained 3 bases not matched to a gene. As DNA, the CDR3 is TGTGCCAGTAGCCCAGGGGGCGATCAGCCCCAGCATTTT. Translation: CASSPGGDQPQHF.

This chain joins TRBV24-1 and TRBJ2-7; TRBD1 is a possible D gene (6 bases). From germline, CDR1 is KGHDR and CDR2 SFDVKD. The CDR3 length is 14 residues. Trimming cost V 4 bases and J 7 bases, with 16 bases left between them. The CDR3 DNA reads TGTGCCACCAGTGAGGGGGCGGCCCAAAGGGAGCAGTACTTC. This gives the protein CATSEGAAQREQYF.

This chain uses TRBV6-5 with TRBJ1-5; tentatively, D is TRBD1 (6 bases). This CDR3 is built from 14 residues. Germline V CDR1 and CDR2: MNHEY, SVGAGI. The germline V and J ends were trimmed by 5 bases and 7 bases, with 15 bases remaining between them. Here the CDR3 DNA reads TGTGCCAGCAGTCCCACAGGGTCTTGGCAGCCCCAGCATTTT. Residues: CASSPTGSWQPQHF.

This chain's CDR3 is CASSAFQTPTGELFF. CDR3 coding DNA: TGTGCCAGCAGCGCGTTCCAGACACCCACCGGGGAGCTGTTTTTT. V gene TRBV9 combines with J gene TRBJ2-2, with D uncertain. There are 15 residues in the CDR3. Germline CDR1 reads SGDLS; CDR2 reads YYNGEE. V was pared by 3 bases and J by 4 bases, with 13 bases between.

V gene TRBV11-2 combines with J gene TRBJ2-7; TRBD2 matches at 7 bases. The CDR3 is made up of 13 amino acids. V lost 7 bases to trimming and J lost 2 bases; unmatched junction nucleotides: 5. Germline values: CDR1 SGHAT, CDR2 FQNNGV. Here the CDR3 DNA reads TGTGCCAGCAACCCTAGCGGAACCTACGAGCAGTACTTC. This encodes CASNPSGTYEQYF.

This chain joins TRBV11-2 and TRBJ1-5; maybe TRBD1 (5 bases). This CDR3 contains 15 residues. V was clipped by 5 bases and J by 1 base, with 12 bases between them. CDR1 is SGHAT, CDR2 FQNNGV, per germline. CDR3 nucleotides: TGTGCCAGCAGCCGCAGCGGGGGGAGCAATCAGCCCCAGCATTTT. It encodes CASSRSGGSNQPQHF.

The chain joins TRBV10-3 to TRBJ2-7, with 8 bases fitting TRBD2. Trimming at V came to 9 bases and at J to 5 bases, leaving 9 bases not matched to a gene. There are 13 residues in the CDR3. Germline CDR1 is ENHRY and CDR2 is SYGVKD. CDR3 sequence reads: CAIGREGLHEQYF. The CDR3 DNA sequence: TGTGCCATAGGACGGGAGGGCCTTCACGAGCAGTACTTC.

In DNA, the CDR3 is TGTGCCAGCAGCCAAGATGTGTGGACAGGGGTCTCCTACAATGAGCAGTTCTTC. Translating gives CASSQDVWTGVSYNEQFF. The genes are TRBV14 and TRBJ2-1; 9 positions agree with TRBD1. Germline lookup yields CDR1 SGHDN and CDR2 FVKESK. The V and J ends lost 0 bases and 0 bases, in that order; junction bases with no gene match: 6. The CDR3 is 18 residues long.

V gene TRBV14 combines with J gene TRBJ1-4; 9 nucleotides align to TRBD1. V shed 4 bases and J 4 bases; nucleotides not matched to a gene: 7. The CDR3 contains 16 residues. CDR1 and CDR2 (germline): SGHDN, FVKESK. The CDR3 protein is CASSLAGTGNNEKLFF. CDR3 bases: TGTGCCAGCAGCCTTGCCGGGACAGGGAATAATGAAAAACTGTTTTTT. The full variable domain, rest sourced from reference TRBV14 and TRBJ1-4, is EAGVTQFPSHSVIEKGQTVTLRCDPISGHDNLYWYRRVMGKEIKFLLHFVKESKQDESGMPNNRFLAERTGGTYSTLKVQPAELEDSGVYFCASSLAGTGNNEKLFFGSGTQLSVL.

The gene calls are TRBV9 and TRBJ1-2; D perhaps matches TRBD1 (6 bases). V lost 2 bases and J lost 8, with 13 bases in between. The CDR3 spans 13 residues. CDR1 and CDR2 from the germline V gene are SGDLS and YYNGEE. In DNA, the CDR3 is TGTGCCAGCAGCGTCCGTGCAGGGGAAGGCTACACCTTC. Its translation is CASSVRAGEGYTF.

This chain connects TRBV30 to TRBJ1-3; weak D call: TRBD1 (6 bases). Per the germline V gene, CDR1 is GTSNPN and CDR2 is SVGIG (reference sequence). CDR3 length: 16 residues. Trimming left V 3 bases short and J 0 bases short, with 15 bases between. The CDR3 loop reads CAWRTDSLGSGNTIYF. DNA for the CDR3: TGTGCCTGGAGGACGGACAGCCTCGGCTCTGGAAACACCATATATTTT.

As DNA, the CDR3 is TGTGCCAGCAGTCATCGACCGGGACAGCCCGAAAAACTGTTTTTT. Translation gives CASSHRPGQPEKLFF. The chain has TRBV6-5 and TRBJ1-4; 7 bases are shared with TRBD1. CDR3 length equals 15 residues. Germline V gives CDR1 MNHEY, CDR2 SVGAGI. V dropped 5 bases and J dropped 8; count of bases not matched to a gene: 11.

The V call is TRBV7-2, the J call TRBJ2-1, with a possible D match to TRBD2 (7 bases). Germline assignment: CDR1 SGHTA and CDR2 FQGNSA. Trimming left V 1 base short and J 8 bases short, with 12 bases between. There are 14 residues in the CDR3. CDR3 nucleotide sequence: TGTGCCAGCAGCTTAGAAGGGGGAGGGGATGAGCAGTTCTTC. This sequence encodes CASSLEGGGDEQFF. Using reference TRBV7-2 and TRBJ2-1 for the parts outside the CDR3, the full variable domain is GAGVSQSPSNKVTEKGKDVELRCDPISGHTALYWYRQSLGQGLEFLIYFQGNSAPDKSGLPSDRFSAERTGGSVSTLTIQRTQQEDSAVYLCASSLEGGGDEQFFGPGTRLTVL.

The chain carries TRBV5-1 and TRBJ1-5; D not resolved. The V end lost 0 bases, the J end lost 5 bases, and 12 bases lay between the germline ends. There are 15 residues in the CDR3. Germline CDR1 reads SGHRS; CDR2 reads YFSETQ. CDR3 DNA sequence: TGCGCCAGCAGCTTGGAACGGAGGGAAGATCAGCCCCAGCATTTT. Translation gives CASSLERREDQPQHF.

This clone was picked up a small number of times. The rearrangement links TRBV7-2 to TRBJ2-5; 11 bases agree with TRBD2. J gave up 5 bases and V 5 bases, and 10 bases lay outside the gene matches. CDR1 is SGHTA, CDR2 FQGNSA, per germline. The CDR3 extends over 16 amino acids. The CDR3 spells CASSPPGLAASETQYF. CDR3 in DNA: TGTGCCAGCAGCCCACCGGGACTAGCGGCTTCGGAGACCCAGTACTTC.

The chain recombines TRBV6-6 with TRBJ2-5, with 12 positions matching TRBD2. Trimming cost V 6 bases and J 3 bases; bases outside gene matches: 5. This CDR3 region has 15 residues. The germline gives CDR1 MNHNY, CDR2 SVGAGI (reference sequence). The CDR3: CASSRLAGEEETQYF. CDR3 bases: TGTGCCAGCAGCCGACTAGCGGGGGAGGAAGAGACCCAGTACTTC.

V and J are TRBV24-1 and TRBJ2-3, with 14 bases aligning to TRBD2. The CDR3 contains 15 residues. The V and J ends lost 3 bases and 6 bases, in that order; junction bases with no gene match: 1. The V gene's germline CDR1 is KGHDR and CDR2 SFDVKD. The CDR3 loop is CATSDGTSGGDTQYF. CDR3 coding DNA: TGTGCCACCAGTGATGGGACTAGCGGGGGTGATACGCAGTATTTT.

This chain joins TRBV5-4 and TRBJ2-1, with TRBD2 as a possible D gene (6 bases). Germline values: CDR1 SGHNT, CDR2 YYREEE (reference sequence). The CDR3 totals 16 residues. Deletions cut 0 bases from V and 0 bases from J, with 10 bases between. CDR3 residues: CASSLAGVYSYNEQFF. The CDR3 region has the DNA TGTGCCAGCAGCTTGGCGGGAGTTTACTCCTACAATGAGCAGTTCTTC.

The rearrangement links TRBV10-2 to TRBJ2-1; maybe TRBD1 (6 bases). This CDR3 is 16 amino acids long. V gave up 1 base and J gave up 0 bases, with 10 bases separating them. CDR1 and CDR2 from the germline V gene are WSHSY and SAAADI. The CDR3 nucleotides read TGCGCCAGCAGTGAGTGGGGGCTAAGCTCCTACAATGAGCAGTTCTTC. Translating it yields CASSEWGLSSYNEQFF.

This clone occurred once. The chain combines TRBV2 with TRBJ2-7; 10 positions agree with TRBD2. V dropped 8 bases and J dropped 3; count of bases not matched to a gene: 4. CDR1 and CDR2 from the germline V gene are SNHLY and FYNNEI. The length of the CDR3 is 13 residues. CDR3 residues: CASEASGSYEQYF. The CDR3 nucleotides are TGTGCCAGCGAGGCTAGCGGGAGCTACGAGCAGTACTTC.

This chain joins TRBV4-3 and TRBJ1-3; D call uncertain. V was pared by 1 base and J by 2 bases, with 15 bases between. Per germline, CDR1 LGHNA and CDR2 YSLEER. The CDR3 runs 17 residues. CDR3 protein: CASSQVSGNRPGNTIYF. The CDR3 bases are TGCGCCAGCAGCCAAGTATCCGGGAACAGACCTGGAAACACCATATATTTT.